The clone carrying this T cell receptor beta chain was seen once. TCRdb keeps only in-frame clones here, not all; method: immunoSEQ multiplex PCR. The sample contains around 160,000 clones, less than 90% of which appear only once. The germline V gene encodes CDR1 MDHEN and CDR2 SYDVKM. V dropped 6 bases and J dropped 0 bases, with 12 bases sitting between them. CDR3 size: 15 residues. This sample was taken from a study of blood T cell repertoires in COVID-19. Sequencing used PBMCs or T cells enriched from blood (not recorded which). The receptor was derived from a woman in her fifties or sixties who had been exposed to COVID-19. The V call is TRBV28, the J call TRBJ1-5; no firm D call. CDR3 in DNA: TGTGCCAGCAGGGAGGATATAGGTAGCAATCAGCCCCAGCATTTT. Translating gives CASREDIGSNQPQHF.